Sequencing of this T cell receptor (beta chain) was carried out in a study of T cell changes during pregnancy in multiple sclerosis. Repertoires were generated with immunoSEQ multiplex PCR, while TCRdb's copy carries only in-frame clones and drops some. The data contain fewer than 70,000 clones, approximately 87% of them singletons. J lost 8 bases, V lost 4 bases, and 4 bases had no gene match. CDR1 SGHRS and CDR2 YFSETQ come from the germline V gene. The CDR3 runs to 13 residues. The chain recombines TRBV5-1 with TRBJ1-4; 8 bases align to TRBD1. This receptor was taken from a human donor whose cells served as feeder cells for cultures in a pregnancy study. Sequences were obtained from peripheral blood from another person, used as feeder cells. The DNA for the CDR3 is TGCGCCAGCAGCCAGGGGGCTCGGGAAAAACTGTTTTTT. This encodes CASSQGAREKLFF. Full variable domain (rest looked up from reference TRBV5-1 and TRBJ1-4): KAGVTQTPRYLIKTRGQQVTLSCSPISGHRSVSWYQQTPGQGLQFLFEYFSETQRNKGNFPGRFSGRQFSNSRSEMNVSTLELGDSALYLCASSQGAREKLFFGSGTQLSVL.